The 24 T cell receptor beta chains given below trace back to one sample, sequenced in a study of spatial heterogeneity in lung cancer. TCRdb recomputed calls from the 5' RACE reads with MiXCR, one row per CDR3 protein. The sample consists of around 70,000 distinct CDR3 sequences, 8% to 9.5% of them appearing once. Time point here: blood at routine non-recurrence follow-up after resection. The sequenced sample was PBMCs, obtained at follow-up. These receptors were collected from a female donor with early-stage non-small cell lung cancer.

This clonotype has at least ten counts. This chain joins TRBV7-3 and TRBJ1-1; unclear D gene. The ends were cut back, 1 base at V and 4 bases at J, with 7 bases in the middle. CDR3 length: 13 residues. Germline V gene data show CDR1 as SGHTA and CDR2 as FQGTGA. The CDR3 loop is CASSLRATTEAFF. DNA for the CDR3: TGTGCCAGCAGCTTAAGGGCCACCACTGAAGCTTTCTTT.

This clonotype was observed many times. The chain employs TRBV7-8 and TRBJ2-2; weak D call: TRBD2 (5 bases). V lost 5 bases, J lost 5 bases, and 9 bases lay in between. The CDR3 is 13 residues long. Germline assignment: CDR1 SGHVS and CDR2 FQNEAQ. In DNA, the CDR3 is TGTGCCAGCAGCGCGGGTTTTACCGGGGAGCTGTTTTTT. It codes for CASSAGFTGELFF.

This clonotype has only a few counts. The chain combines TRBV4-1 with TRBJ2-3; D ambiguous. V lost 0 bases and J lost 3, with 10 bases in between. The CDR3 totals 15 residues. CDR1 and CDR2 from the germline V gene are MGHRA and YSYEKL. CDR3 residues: CASSQEEMVTDTQYF. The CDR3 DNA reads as TGCGCCAGCAGCCAAGAAGAAATGGTTACAGATACGCAGTATTTT.

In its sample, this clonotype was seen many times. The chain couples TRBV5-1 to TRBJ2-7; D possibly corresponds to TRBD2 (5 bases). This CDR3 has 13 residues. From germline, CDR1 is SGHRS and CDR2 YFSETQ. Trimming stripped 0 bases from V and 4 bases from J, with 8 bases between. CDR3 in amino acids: CASSLVGGYEQYF. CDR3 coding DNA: TGCGCCAGCAGCTTGGTGGGCGGGTACGAGCAGTACTTC.

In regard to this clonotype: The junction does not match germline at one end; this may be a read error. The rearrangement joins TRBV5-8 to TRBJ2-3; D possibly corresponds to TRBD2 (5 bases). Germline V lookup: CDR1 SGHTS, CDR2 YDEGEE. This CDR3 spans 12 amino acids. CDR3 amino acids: CASSISRDTRYF. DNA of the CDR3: TGTGCCAGCAGCATCAGCCGGGATACGCGGTATTTT.

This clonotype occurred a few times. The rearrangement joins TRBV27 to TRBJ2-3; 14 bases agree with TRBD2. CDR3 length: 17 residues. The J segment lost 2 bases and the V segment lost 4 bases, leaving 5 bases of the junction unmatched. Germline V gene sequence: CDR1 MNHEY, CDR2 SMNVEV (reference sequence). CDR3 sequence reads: CASSSRGLAGATDTQYF. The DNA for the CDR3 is TGTGCCAGCAGTTCCCGGGGACTAGCGGGGGCCACAGATACGCAGTATTTT.

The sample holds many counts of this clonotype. DNA for the CDR3: TGCAGCGCCAGACAGGGGGGTCAGCCCCAGCATTTT. This codes for CSARQGGQPQHF. The chain links TRBV29-1 to TRBJ1-5; 9 positions match TRBD1. Germline CDR1 is SQVTM and CDR2 is ANQGSEA. J gave up 6 bases and V 7 bases, and 4 bases lay outside the gene matches. This CDR3 has 12 amino acids. Complete variable domain (other parts from reference TRBV29-1 and TRBJ1-5): SAVISQKPSRDICQRGTSLTIQCQVDSQVTMMFWYRQQPGQSLTLIATANQGSEATYESGFVIDKFPISRPNLTFSTLTVSNMSPEDSSIYLCSARQGGQPQHFGDGTRLSIL.

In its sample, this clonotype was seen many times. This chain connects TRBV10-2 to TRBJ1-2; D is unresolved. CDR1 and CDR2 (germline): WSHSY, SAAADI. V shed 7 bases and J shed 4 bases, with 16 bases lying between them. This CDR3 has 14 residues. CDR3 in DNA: TGCGCCAGCAAAGGGTCGGGCTTTACCTATGGCTACACCTTC. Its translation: CASKGSGFTYGYTF.

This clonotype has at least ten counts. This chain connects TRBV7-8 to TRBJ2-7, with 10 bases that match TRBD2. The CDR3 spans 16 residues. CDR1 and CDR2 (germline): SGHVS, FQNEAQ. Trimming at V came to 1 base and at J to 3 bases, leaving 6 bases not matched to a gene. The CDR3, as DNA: TGTGCCAGCAGCTTAGGTAGCCCTAGCGGGAGCTACGAGCAGTACTTC. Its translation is CASSLGSPSGSYEQYF.

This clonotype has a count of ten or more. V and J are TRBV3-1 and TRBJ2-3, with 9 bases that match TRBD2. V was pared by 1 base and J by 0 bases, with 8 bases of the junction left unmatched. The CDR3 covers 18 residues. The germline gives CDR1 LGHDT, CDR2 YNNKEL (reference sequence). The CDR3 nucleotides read TGTGCCAGCAGCCAAGTTAGACGGACTAGCGTCAGCACAGATACGCAGTATTTT. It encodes CASSQVRRTSVSTDTQYF.

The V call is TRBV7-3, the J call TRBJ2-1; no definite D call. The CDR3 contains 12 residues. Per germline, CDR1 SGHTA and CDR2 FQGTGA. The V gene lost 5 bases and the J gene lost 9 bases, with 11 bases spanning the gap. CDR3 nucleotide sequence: TGTGCCAGCAGCCTACAGTCAGGTGAGCAGTTCTTC. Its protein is CASSLQSGEQFF.

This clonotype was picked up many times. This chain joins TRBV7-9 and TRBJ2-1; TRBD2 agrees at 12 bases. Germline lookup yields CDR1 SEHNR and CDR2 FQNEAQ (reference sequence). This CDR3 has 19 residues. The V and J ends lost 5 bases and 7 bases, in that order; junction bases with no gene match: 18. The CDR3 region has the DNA TGTGCCAGCAGCCCTCGACTAGCGGGAGATTCTTCAAGGGTGAATGAGCAGTTCTTC. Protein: CASSPRLAGDSSRVNEQFF.

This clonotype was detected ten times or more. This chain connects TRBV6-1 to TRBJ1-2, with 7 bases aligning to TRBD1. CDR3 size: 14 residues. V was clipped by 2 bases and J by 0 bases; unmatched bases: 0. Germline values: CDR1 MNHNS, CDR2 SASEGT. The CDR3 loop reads CASSEQGANYGYTF. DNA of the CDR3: TGTGCCAGCAGTGAACAGGGGGCTAACTATGGCTACACCTTC.

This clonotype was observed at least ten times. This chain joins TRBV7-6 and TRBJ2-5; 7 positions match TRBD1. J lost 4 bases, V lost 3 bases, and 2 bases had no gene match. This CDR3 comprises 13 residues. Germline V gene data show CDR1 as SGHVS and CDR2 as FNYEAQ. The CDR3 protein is CASSFGTVETQYF. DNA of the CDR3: TGTGCCAGCAGCTTCGGGACAGTAGAGACCCAGTACTTC.

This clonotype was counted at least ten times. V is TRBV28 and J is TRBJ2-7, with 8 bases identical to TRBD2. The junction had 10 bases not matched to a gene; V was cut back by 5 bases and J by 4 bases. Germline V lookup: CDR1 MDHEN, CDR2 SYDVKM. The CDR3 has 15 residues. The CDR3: CASSGSGVSHYEQYF. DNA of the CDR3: TGTGCCAGCAGTGGTAGCGGGGTTTCGCATTACGAGCAGTACTTC.

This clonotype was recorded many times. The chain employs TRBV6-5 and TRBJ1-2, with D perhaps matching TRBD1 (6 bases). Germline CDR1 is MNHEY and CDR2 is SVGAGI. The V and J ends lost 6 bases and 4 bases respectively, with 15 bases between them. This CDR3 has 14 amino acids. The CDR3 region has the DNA TGTGCCAGCAGGAAGGACCGGACAGCCTATGGCTACACCTTC. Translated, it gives CASRKDRTAYGYTF.

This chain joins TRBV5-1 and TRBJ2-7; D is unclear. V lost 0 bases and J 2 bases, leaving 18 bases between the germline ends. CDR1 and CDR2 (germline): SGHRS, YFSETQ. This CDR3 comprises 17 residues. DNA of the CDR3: TGCGCCAGCAGCTTGGCCCCTTCCGAGAAGGAGCCCTACGAGCAGTACTTC. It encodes CASSLAPSEKEPYEQYF.

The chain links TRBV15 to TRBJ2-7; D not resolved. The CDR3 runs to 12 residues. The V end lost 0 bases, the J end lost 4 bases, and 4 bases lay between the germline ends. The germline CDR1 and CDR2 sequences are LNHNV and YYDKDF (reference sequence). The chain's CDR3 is CATSRDRYEQYF. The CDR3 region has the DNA TGTGCCACCAGCAGAGATCGGTACGAGCAGTACTTC.

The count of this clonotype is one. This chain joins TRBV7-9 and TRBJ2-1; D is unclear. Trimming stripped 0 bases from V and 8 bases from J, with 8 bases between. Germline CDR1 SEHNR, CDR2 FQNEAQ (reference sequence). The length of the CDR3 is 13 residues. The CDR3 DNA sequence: TGTGCCAGCAGCTTAGCGTCCGATGATGAGCAGTTCTTC. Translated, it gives CASSLASDDEQFF.

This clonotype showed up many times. The chain's CDR3 is CASSLDVGGDTQYF. CDR3 sequence (DNA): TGCGCCAGCAGCTTGGACGTGGGTGGGGATACGCAGTATTTT. The V gene is TRBV5-1, the J gene TRBJ2-3; D gene unclear. This CDR3 contains 14 residues. V lost 0 bases and J lost 6, with 11 bases in between. Germline V gives CDR1 SGHRS, CDR2 YFSETQ.

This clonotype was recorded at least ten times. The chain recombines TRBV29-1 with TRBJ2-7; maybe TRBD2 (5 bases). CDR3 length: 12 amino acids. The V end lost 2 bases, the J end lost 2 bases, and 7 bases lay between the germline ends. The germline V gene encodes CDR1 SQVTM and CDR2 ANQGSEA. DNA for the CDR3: TGCAGCGTTGAACATAGCGCCTACGAGCAGTACTTC. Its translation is CSVEHSAYEQYF.

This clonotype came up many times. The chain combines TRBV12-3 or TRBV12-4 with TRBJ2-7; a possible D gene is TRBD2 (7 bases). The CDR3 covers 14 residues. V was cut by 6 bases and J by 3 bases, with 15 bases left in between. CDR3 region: CASSLSGTYYEQYF. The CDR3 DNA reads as TGTGCCAGCAGCCTCAGCGGGACATACTACGAGCAGTACTTC.

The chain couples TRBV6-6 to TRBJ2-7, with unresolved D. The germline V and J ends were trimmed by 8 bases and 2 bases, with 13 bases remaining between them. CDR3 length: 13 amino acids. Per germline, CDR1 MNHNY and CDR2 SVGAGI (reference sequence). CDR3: CASRRRATYEQYF. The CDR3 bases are TGTGCCAGCCGCCGACGGGCCACCTACGAGCAGTACTTC.

CDR3 bases: TGCAGTGCTAGAGATAGGGCCCGGGGGAACACCGGGGAGCTGTTTTTT. Translating gives CSARDRARGNTGELFF. The J gene is TRBJ2-2, the V gene TRBV20-1; maybe TRBD2 (5 bases). The CDR3 totals 16 residues. V shed 0 bases and J shed 1 base, with 12 bases lying between them. Per the germline V gene, CDR1 is DFQATT and CDR2 is SNEGSKA (reference sequence).